The present T cell receptor (beta chain) was sequenced within a study of shared clonotypes between healthy human individuals. Trimming stripped 5 bases from V and 3 bases from J, with 12 bases between. The CDR3 spans 14 residues. Germline V lookup: CDR1 SGHRS, CDR2 YFSETQ. The table came from immunoSEQ multiplex PCR; TCRdb's copy has only in-frame clones and leaves some out. Among some 2 million clones listed, 85% to 95% were seen once. What was sequenced was naive CD4+ T cells sorted from blood. Documented subset: CD45RA+ positively selected. This rearrangement joins TRBV5-1 to TRBJ2-1; TRBD2 might be the D (5 bases). This receptor was taken from a man aged 18 to 29 in good health. CDR3 protein: CASREAELYNEQFF. In nucleotides, the CDR3 is TGCGCCAGCAGGGAGGCAGAGCTCTACAATGAGCAGTTCTTC.